One sample yielded the 28 T cell receptor beta chains listed below, sequenced in a study of T cell changes during pregnancy in multiple sclerosis. This table comes from immunoSEQ multiplex PCR, and its TCRdb copy is limited to in-frame clones, with some not included. The sample holds around 40,000 clones; over 75% are singletons and the top ten take more than 0.45%. The material was CD4+ T cells from peripheral blood mononuclear cells, obtained in the first trimester of pregnancy. These receptors were collected from a female donor in good health, enrolled as a control in a pregnancy study.

The V gene is TRBV2, the J gene TRBJ2-2; D not certain. Germline V gene data show CDR1 as SNHLY and CDR2 as FYNNEI. Trimming took off 3 bases at V and 9 bases at J, with 5 bases between the two ends. CDR3 length equals 11 residues. The CDR3 DNA is TGTGCCAGCAGTGACTTTCGGGAGCTGTTTTTT. This gives the protein CASSDFRELFF.

This clone is a singleton in its sample. The J gene is TRBJ1-5, the V gene TRBV2; 9 bases fit TRBD1. V dropped 9 bases and J dropped 1; count of bases not matched to a gene: 4. The CDR3 spans 14 residues. Germline V gene sequence: CDR1 SNHLY, CDR2 FYNNEI. The CDR3 here is CASGGQGSNQPQHF. The CDR3 nucleotides read TGTGCCAGTGGGGGACAGGGCAGCAATCAGCCCCAGCATTTT.

The gene calls are TRBV5-6 and TRBJ1-2; 7 bases align to TRBD1. The V gene's germline CDR1 is SGHDT and CDR2 YYEEEE. CDR3 size: 13 residues. The trim removed 4 bases at V and 10 bases at J, leaving 10 bases unmatched. Written as DNA, the CDR3 is TGTGCCAGCAGCGTTAGCGACAGGGTTAACTACACCTTC. Amino acids: CASSVSDRVNYTF.

The J gene is TRBJ1-2, the V gene TRBV14; 10 positions agree with TRBD1. CDR3 length equals 14 residues. J was trimmed by 5 bases and V by 8 bases; bases with no gene match: 8. Germline CDR1 reads SGHDN; CDR2 reads FVKESK. The CDR3: CASGSGTGEYGYTF. The CDR3 region has the DNA TGTGCCAGCGGATCCGGGACAGGGGAGTATGGCTACACCTTC.

This clone was observed a single time. The chain carries TRBV19 and TRBJ2-6; 8 bases are shared with TRBD1. CDR1 is LNHDA and CDR2 is SQIVND in the germline V gene (reference sequence). The length of the CDR3 is 16 residues. Trimming at V came to 5 bases and at J to 1 base, leaving 4 bases not matched to a gene. Written as DNA, the CDR3 is TGTGCCAGTAGTTCAAGACAGGGGTCTGGGGCCAACGTCCTGACTTTC. Translating it yields CASSSRQGSGANVLTF.

The chain couples TRBV6-1 to TRBJ1-6; no definite D call. Germline V gene data show CDR1 as MNHNS and CDR2 as SASEGT. V lost 4 bases and J 3 bases, leaving 7 bases between the germline ends. CDR3 length equals 14 residues. The CDR3 nucleotides read TGTGCCAGCAGTGTCGAGGGCTATAATTCACCCCTCCACTTT. Encoded protein: CASSVEGYNSPLHF.

The chain is built from TRBV25-1 and TRBJ2-7, with D unresolved. The CDR3 contains 15 residues. Trimming took 2 bases from V and 0 from J, leaving 11 bases between them. Germline values: CDR1 MGHDK, CDR2 SYGVNS. CDR3 coding DNA: TGTGCCAGCAGTGAAGAAGGCGGTGCCTCCTACGAGCAGTACTTC. It encodes CASSEEGGASYEQYF.

The CDR3: CASGLGDRMNNEQFF. In DNA, the CDR3 is TGTGCCAGCGGGTTGGGGGACAGGATGAACAATGAGCAGTTCTTC. The rearrangement joins TRBV7-9 to TRBJ2-1, with 8 nucleotides matching TRBD1. Germline-derived CDR1 and CDR2 are SEHNR and FQNEAQ (reference sequence). The CDR3 length is 15 residues. V was clipped by 8 bases and J by 5 bases; unmatched bases: 11.

This chain connects TRBV5-1 to TRBJ2-7, with a tentative D call TRBD1 (6 bases). The CDR3 consists of 14 residues. The germline CDR1 and CDR2 sequences are SGHRS and YFSETQ. Trimming removed 3 bases from V and 3 bases from J, with 13 bases in between. The CDR3 nucleotides read TGCGCCAGCAGCTCCCGGGACATTTTCTACGAGCAGTACTTC. It yields the protein CASSSRDIFYEQYF. Full variable domain (outside the CDR3, taken from reference TRBV5-1 and TRBJ2-7): KAGVTQTPRYLIKTRGQQVTLSCSPISGHRSVSWYQQTPGQGLQFLFEYFSETQRNKGNFPGRFSGRQFSNSRSEMNVSTLELGDSALYLCASSSRDIFYEQYFGPGTRLTVT.

The V gene is TRBV27, the J gene TRBJ1-6, with D hard to call. The V end lost 4 bases, the J end lost 6 bases, and 13 bases lay between the germline ends. Germline V gene data show CDR1 as MNHEY and CDR2 as SMNVEV (reference sequence). This CDR3 has 15 residues. This CDR3 reads CASSSVSGLNSPLHF. CDR3 sequence (DNA): TGTGCCAGCAGTTCCGTGTCCGGACTTAATTCACCCCTCCACTTT.

This sequence joins TRBV4-1 and TRBJ2-2; no definite D call. The CDR3 sequence is 14 residues long. The V and J ends lost 2 bases and 7 bases respectively, with 11 bases between them. Germline CDR1 is MGHRA and CDR2 is YSYEKL. The CDR3 spells CASSQRSAGGELFF. The CDR3 bases are TGCGCCAGCAGCCAAAGGAGCGCTGGCGGGGAGCTGTTTTTT.

This chain connects TRBV5-8 to TRBJ1-5; D may be TRBD1 (6 bases). From germline, CDR1 is SGHTS and CDR2 YDEGEE. With 3 bases removed from V and 0 bases from J, the gap between germline ends came to 10 bases. CDR3 size: 15 residues. The CDR3 is CASSSRDISNQPQHF. The CDR3 DNA is TGTGCCAGCAGCTCCCGGGACATTAGCAATCAGCCCCAGCATTTT.

The count of this clone is one. This chain connects TRBV5-4 to TRBJ1-1; maybe TRBD1 (5 bases). Germline lookup yields CDR1 SGHNT and CDR2 YYREEE (reference sequence). V lost 0 bases and J 4 bases, leaving 13 bases between the germline ends. CDR3 length: 15 amino acids. The CDR3 nucleotides read TGTGCCAGCAGCTTGGATTTTCGGGGGGGCACTGAAGCTTTCTTT. It specifies CASSLDFRGGTEAFF.

The sample holds one count of this clone. This sequence joins TRBV5-1 and TRBJ2-1, with TRBD2 matching over 9 bases. J lost 7 bases, V lost 1 base, and 6 bases had no gene match. The CDR3 runs 15 residues. Germline loops: CDR1 SGHRS, CDR2 YFSETQ. This CDR3 is CASSLTTAGGNEQFF. For the CDR3, the DNA is TGCGCCAGCAGCTTGACTACAGCGGGGGGAAATGAGCAGTTCTTC.

The gene calls are TRBV7-9 and TRBJ2-7, with 9 bases fitting TRBD2. The germline V gene has CDR1 SEHNR and CDR2 FQNEAQ (reference sequence). The J segment lost 6 bases and the V segment lost 6 bases, leaving 9 bases of the junction unmatched. The CDR3 is 14 residues long. CDR3 amino acids: CASRLTSGRGEQYF. The CDR3 region has the DNA TGTGCCAGCAGATTAACTAGCGGGCGAGGCGAGCAGTACTTC.

V usage is TRBV29-1 and J usage is TRBJ1-2; unclear D gene. This CDR3 has 12 amino acids. The V gene lost 4 bases and the J gene lost 2 bases, with 8 bases spanning the gap. Germline V gives CDR1 SQVTM, CDR2 ANQGSEA. CDR3 in amino acids: CSVGLLNYGYTF. The CDR3 bases are TGCAGCGTTGGGCTCTTGAACTATGGCTACACCTTC.

The gene calls are TRBV7-6 and TRBJ2-1; D may be TRBD2 (5 bases). The CDR3 runs 14 residues. Germline values: CDR1 SGHVS, CDR2 FNYEAQ. V shed 4 bases and J shed 4 bases, with 11 bases lying between them. This CDR3 is CASSSPTGYNEQFF. The CDR3 nucleotides read TGTGCCAGCAGCTCCCCGACGGGATACAATGAGCAGTTCTTC.

The chain is built from TRBV5-1 and TRBJ1-3; TRBD1 matches at 9 bases. V dropped 4 bases and J dropped 4; count of bases not matched to a gene: 3. The CDR3 has 14 residues. CDR1 is SGHRS and CDR2 is YFSETQ in the germline V gene. The CDR3 is CASSVGTGGNTIYF. The CDR3 bases are TGCGCCAGCAGCGTCGGGACAGGGGGAAACACCATATATTTT. Complete variable domain (other parts from reference TRBV5-1 and TRBJ1-3): KAGVTQTPRYLIKTRGQQVTLSCSPISGHRSVSWYQQTPGQGLQFLFEYFSETQRNKGNFPGRFSGRQFSNSRSEMNVSTLELGDSALYLCASSVGTGGNTIYFGEGSWLTVV.

The CDR3 DNA is TGCGCCAGCAGCTCGGGAGATGCGGCCCAGTACTTC. Protein product: CASSSGDAAQYF. The V call is TRBV5-1, the J call TRBJ2-5, with D possibly TRBD2 on 6 matching bases. CDR3 size: 12 residues. Germline CDR1 reads SGHRS; CDR2 reads YFSETQ. V lost 3 bases and J lost 9, with 12 bases in between.

The gene calls are TRBV7-2 and TRBJ1-1, with D maybe TRBD1 (5 bases). The CDR3 has 13 residues. Between the trimmed V and J ends, which lost 8 bases and 2 bases, there was a span of 12 bases. Per germline, CDR1 SGHTA and CDR2 FQGNSA. Here the CDR3 DNA reads TGTGCCAGCGGAAACAGGTTTAACACTGAAGCTTTCTTT. Its protein product is CASGNRFNTEAFF.

This chain connects TRBV4-3 to TRBJ2-2; 8 bases agree with TRBD1. CDR1 and CDR2 (germline): LGHNA, YSLEER. CDR3 size: 13 residues. J gave up 8 bases and V 4 bases, and 3 bases lay outside the gene matches. This CDR3 is CASSRDRGGELFF. The CDR3 DNA follows: TGCGCCAGCAGCCGCGACAGGGGTGGGGAGCTGTTTTTT.

This chain joins TRBV21-1 and TRBJ1-1; the D segment call TRBD1 is taken from the table without a DNA check. TRBV21-1 is a known pseudogene. The CDR3 is made up of 15 amino acids. CDR3 DNA sequence: TGTGCCAAGAGGACAGGGGACCCTTCGAACACTGAAGCTTTCTTT. Protein: CAKRTGDPSNTEAFF.

The chain uses TRBV5-1 and TRBJ2-2; tentatively, D is TRBD2 (5 bases). Trimming stripped 0 bases from V and 5 bases from J, with 8 bases between. This CDR3 has 14 amino acids. Per the germline V gene, CDR1 is SGHRS and CDR2 is YFSETQ. CDR3 in amino acids: CASSLGTPTGELFF. CDR3 coding DNA: TGCGCCAGCAGCTTGGGGACTCCGACCGGGGAGCTGTTTTTT.

The rearrangement uses TRBV4-2 and TRBJ2-3; the D gene is possibly TRBD2 (7 bases). Trimming pared 0 bases from V and 3 bases from J, leaving 13 bases between. This CDR3 has 16 residues. Germline V gene sequence: CDR1 LGHNA, CDR2 YNFKEQ. CDR3 sequence reads: CASSQDAGALTDTQYF. The CDR3 nucleotides read TGTGCCAGCAGCCAAGATGCGGGGGCTCTTACAGATACGCAGTATTTT.

This chain connects TRBV4-2 to TRBJ1-5, with 8 bases aligning to TRBD1. With V trimmed by 4 bases and J by 2 bases, 4 bases remained unmatched. Per germline, CDR1 LGHNA and CDR2 YNFKEQ. The CDR3 length is 15 residues. Written as DNA, the CDR3 is TGTGCCAGCAGCCTGTCGGGACAGGGCAATCAGCCCCAGCATTTT. This gives the protein CASSLSGQGNQPQHF.

The chain carries TRBV14 and TRBJ2-2, with D possibly TRBD1 on 5 matching bases. There are 13 residues in the CDR3. Per the germline V gene, CDR1 is SGHDN and CDR2 is FVKESK. V was clipped by 6 bases and J by 5 bases, with 10 bases between them. Written as DNA, the CDR3 is TGTGCCAGCAGTCCCCAGGGTACCGGGGAGCTGTTTTTT. It is translated as CASSPQGTGELFF.

The rearrangement uses TRBV6-6 and TRBJ1-2; TRBD1 matches 8 bases. V gave up 6 bases and J gave up 3 bases; unmatched junction bases: 6. This CDR3 has 14 residues. The V gene's germline CDR1 is MNHNY and CDR2 SVGAGI (reference sequence). The CDR3 DNA follows: TGTGCCAGCAGGGCTTCGACAGGGGACTATGGCTACACCTTC. Protein sequence: CASRASTGDYGYTF.

The chain recombines TRBV4-3 with TRBJ2-6, with 7 bases matching TRBD1. The V gene's germline CDR1 is LGHNA and CDR2 YSLEER. Germline trimming cut 5 bases from V and 0 bases from J; bases unmatched to any gene: 4. The CDR3 length is 16 residues. CDR3 sequence: CASSRGQTSGANVLTF. In DNA form, the CDR3 reads TGCGCCAGCAGCAGGGGACAGACCTCTGGGGCCAACGTCCTGACTTTC.